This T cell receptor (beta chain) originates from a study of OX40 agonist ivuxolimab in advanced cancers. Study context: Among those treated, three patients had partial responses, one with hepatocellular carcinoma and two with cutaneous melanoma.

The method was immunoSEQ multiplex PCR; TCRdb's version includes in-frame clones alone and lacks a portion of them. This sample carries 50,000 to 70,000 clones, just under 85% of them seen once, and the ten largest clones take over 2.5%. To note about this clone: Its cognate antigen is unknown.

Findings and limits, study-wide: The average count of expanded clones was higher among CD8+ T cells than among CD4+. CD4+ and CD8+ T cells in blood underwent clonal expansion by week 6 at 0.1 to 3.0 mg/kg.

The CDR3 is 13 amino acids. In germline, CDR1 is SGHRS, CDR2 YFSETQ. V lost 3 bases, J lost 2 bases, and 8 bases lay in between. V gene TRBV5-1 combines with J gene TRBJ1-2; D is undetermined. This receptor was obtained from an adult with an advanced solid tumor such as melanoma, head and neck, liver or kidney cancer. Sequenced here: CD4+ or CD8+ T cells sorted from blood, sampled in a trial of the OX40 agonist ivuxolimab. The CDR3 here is CASSSQENYGYTF. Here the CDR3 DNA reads TGCGCCAGCAGCTCTCAGGAAAACTATGGCTACACCTTC.